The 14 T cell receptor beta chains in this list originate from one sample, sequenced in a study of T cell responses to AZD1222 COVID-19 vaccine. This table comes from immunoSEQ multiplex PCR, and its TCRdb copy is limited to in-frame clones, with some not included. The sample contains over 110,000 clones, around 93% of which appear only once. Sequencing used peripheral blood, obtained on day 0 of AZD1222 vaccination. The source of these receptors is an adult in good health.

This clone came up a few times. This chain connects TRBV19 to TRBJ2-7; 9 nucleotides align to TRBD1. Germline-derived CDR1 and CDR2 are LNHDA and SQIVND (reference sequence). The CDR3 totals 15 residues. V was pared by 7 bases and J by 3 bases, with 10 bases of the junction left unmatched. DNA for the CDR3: TGTGCCAGTACAGCCGGGACAGGGTCTCACTACGAGCAGTACTTC. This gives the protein CASTAGTGSHYEQYF.

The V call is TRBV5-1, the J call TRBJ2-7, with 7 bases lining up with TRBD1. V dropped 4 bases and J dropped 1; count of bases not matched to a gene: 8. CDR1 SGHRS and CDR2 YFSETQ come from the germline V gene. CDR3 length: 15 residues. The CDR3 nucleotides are TGCGCCAGCAGCCCGACAGGGCTGGGGTCCTACGAGCAGTACTTC. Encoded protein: CASSPTGLGSYEQYF.

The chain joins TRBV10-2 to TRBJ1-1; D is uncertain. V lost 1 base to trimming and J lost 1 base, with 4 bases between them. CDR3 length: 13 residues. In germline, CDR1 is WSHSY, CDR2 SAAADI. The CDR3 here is CASSEWENTEAFF. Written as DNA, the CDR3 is TGCGCCAGCAGTGAGTGGGAGAACACTGAAGCTTTCTTT.

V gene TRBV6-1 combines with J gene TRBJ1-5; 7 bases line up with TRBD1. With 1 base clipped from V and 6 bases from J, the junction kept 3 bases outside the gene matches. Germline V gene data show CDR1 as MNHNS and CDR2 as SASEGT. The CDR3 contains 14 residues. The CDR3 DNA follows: TGTGCCAGCAGTGAAGGGACAGGCGCTCAGCCCCAGCATTTT. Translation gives CASSEGTGAQPQHF.

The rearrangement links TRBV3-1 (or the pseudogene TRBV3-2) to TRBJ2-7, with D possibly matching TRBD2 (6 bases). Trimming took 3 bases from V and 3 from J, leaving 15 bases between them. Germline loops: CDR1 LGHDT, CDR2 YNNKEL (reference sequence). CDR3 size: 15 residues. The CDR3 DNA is TGTGCCAGCAGCCAGCCGGGAGTTCTATTCTACGAGCAGTACTTC. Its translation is CASSQPGVLFYEQYF.

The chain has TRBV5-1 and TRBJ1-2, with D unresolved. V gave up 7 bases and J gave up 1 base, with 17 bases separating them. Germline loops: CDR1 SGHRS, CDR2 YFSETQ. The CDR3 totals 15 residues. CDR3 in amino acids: CASGPAGLINYGYTF. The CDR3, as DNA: TGCGCCAGCGGCCCGGCGGGCCTCATTAACTATGGCTACACCTTC.

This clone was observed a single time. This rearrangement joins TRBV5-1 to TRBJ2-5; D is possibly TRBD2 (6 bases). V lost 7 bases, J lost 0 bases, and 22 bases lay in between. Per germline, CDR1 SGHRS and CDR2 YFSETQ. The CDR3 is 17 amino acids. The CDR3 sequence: CASSFWRREAHQETQYF. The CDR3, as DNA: TGCGCCAGCTCTTTTTGGAGGAGGGAGGCCCACCAAGAGACCCAGTACTTC.

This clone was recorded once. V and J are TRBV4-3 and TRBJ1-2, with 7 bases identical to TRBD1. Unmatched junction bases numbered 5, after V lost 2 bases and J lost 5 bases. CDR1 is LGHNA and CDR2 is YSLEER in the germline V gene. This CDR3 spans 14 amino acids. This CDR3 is CASSQSRQGYGYTF. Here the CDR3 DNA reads TGCGCCAGCAGCCAAAGCCGACAGGGTTATGGCTACACCTTC.

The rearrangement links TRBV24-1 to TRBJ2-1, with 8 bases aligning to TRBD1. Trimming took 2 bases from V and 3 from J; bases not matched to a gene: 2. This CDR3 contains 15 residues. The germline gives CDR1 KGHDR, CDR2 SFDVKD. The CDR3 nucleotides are TGTGCCACCAGTGATTCTACAGGGGGCTACAATGAGCAGTTCTTC. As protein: CATSDSTGGYNEQFF.

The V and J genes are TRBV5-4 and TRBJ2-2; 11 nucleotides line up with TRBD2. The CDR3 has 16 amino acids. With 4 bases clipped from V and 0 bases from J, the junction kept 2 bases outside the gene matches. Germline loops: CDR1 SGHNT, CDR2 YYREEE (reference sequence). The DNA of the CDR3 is TGTGCCAGCAGCCTGGGACTAGCGGCGAACACCGGGGAGCTGTTTTTT. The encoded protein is CASSLGLAANTGELFF. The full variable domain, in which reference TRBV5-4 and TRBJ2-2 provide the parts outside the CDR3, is ETGVTQSPTHLIKTRGQQVTLRCSSQSGHNTVSWYQQALGQGPQFIFQYYREEENGRGNFPPRFSGLQFPNYSSELNVNALELDDSALYLCASSLGLAANTGELFFGEGSRLTVL.

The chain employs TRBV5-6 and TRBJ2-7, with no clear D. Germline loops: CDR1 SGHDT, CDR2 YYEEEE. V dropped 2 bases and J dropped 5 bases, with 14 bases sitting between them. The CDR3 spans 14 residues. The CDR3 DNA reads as TGTGCCAGCAGCTTCCCACCCGGAGAACACGAGCAGTACTTC. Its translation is CASSFPPGEHEQYF.

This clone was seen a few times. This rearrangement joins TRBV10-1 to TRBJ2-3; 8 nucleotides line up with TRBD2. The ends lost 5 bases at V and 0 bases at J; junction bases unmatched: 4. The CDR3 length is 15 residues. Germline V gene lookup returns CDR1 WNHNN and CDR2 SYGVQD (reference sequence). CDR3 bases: TGCGCCAGCAGTACAGCGGGGGCTAGCACAGATACGCAGTATTTT. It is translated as CASSTAGASTDTQYF.

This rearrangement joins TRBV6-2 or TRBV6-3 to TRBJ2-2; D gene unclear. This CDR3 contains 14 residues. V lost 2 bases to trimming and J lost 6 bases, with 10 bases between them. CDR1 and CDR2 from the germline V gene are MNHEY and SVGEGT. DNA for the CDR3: TGTGCCAGCAGTTACATAACTGGGGCCGGGGAGCTGTTTTTT. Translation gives CASSYITGAGELFF.

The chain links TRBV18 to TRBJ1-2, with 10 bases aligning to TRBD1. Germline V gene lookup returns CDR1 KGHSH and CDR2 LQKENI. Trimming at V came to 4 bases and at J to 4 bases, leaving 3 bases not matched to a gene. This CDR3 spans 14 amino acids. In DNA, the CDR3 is TGTGCCAGCTCACAGGACAGGGGGGCCTATGGCTACACCTTC. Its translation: CASSQDRGAYGYTF.